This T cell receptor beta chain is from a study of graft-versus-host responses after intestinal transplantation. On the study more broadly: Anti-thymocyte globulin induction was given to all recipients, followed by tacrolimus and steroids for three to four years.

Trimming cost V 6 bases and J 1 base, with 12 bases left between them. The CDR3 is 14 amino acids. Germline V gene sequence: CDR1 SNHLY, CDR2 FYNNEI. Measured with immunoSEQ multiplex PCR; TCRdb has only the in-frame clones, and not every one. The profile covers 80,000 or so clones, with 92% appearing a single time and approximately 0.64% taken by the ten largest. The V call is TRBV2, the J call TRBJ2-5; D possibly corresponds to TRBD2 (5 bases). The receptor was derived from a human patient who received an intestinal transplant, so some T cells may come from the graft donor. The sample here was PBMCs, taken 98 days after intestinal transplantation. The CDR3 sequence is CASREVTGQETQYF. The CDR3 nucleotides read TGTGCCAGCAGGGAGGTGACCGGCCAAGAGACCCAGTACTTC.